Following are 15 T cell receptor beta chains from one sample sequenced in a study of blood T cell repertoires in COVID-19. Method: immunoSEQ multiplex PCR; TCRdb's copy keeps in-frame clones and lacks some. Here the sample spans 90,000 to 150,000 clones, roughly 90% being singletons. Sequences were obtained from peripheral blood. The receptors shown here come from a human donor with acute or convalescent COVID-19. The donor label of this sample is uncertain.

The rearrangement links TRBV19 to TRBJ1-1; 7 bases agree with TRBD1. Germline V CDR1 and CDR2: LNHDA, SQIVND (reference sequence). This CDR3 has 15 amino acids. V lost 4 bases to trimming and J lost 5 bases; unmatched junction nucleotides: 10. CDR3 sequence: CASSTGMTGRTEAFF. The CDR3 DNA follows: TGTGCCAGTAGTACCGGGATGACAGGGAGGACTGAAGCTTTCTTT.

This chain connects TRBV29-1 to TRBJ1-1; no firm D call. The length of the CDR3 is 8 residues. V lost 3 bases and J lost 10, with 3 bases in between. CDR1 is SQVTM, CDR2 ANQGSEA, per germline. The CDR3 loop reads CSVDGAFF. CDR3 DNA sequence: TGCAGCGTTGACGGAGCTTTCTTT.

The genes are TRBV9 and TRBJ2-7; 7 positions agree with TRBD1. CDR1 SGDLS and CDR2 YYNGEE come from the germline V gene. There are 14 residues in the CDR3. Trimming at V came to 0 bases and at J to 3 bases, leaving 3 bases not matched to a gene. The CDR3 DNA is TGTGCCAGCAGCGTAGGAGGGGGCGACTACGAGCAGTACTTC. Residues: CASSVGGGDYEQYF.

This chain joins TRBV27 and TRBJ2-7; 9 bases match TRBD1. Germline V gene data show CDR1 as MNHEY and CDR2 as SMNVEV (reference sequence). This CDR3 is built from 16 residues. V shed 1 base and J 1 base; nucleotides not matched to a gene: 5. In DNA, the CDR3 is TGTGCCAGCAGTTTATTGGGGACAGGGTTTTCCTACGAGCAGTACTTC. It is translated as CASSLLGTGFSYEQYF.

The rearrangement uses TRBV7-3 and TRBJ1-1, with 7 bases matching TRBD1. Germline CDR1 SGHTA, CDR2 FQGTGA. The CDR3 spans 16 residues. V shed 2 bases, J shed 0 bases, and the junction held 6 bases outside the gene matches. The DNA for the CDR3 is TGTGCCAGCAGCTTAGTAGGGGGCGCTTTGAACACTGAAGCTTTCTTT. Amino acids: CASSLVGGALNTEAFF.

The chain has TRBV5-6 and TRBJ1-2; possibly TRBD1 for D (6 bases). The CDR3 covers 13 residues. V dropped 3 bases and J dropped 4 bases, with 10 bases sitting between them. CDR1 is SGHDT, CDR2 YYEEEE, per germline. The CDR3 sequence is CASSWGQTYGYTF. The CDR3 nucleotides are TGTGCCAGCAGCTGGGGACAAACCTATGGCTACACCTTC.

The chain links TRBV4-2 to TRBJ2-5; D remains ambiguous. Germline V gene lookup returns CDR1 LGHNA and CDR2 YNFKEQ. Trimming shortened V by 5 bases and J by 5 bases, and 15 bases separated the two germline ends. The CDR3 runs 14 residues. CDR3 sequence: CASSAESLLETQYF. As DNA, the CDR3 is TGTGCCAGCAGCGCCGAGTCCTTATTGGAGACCCAGTACTTC.

This chain joins TRBV18 and TRBJ2-1; 13 nucleotides line up with TRBD2. Germline V gene lookup returns CDR1 KGHSH and CDR2 LQKENI. This CDR3 comprises 15 residues. V shed 3 bases, J shed 12 bases, and the junction held 8 bases outside the gene matches. CDR3 coding DNA: TGTGCCAGCTCACCCCCGGGACTAGCGGGAAATCGGCAGTTCTTC. This sequence encodes CASSPPGLAGNRQFF. Variable domain in full (rest from reference TRBV18 and TRBJ2-1): NAGVMQNPRHLVRRRGQEARLRCSPMKGHSHVYWYRQLPEEGLKFMVYLQKENIIDESGMPKERFSAEFPKEGPSILRIQQVVRGDSAAYFCASSPPGLAGNRQFFGPGTRLTVL.

This rearrangement joins TRBV2 to TRBJ2-5; D is unclear. The CDR3 spans 13 residues. CDR1 is SNHLY, CDR2 FYNNEI, per germline. V was shortened by 7 bases and J by 1 base, with 10 bases between the two germline ends. CDR3 nucleotides: TGTGCCAGCATCCCGGGTCTCCAAGAGACCCAGTACTTC. It codes for CASIPGLQETQYF.

This sequence joins TRBV2 and TRBJ2-5; perhaps TRBD1 as D (6 bases). Germline V gives CDR1 SNHLY, CDR2 FYNNEI. This CDR3 region has 14 residues. The V gene lost 6 bases and the J gene lost 0 bases, with 11 bases spanning the gap. CDR3 sequence: CASRKGTHQETQYF. The CDR3 nucleotides are TGTGCCAGCAGGAAGGGGACACACCAAGAGACCCAGTACTTC.

J is TRBJ1-2 and V is TRBV20-1; perhaps TRBD1 as D (5 bases). This CDR3 comprises 11 residues. Looked up from germline, CDR1 is DFQATT and CDR2 is SNEGSKA (reference sequence). Trimming took off 1 base at V and 8 bases at J, with 8 bases between the two ends. CDR3 amino acids: CSARGRGGYTF. As DNA, the CDR3 is TGCAGTGCTAGAGGGCGGGGCGGCTACACCTTC.

The sample holds one count of this clone. An end of the junction does not agree with germline; a read error may underlie this. CDR3 in amino acids: CASSEQGPNFGYTF. The CDR3 DNA reads as TGTGCCAGCAGTGAGCAGGGTCCCAACTTTGGCTACACCTTC. The rearrangement uses TRBV2 and TRBJ1-2, with D possibly matching TRBD1 (5 bases). Germline V gene lookup returns CDR1 SNHLY and CDR2 FYNNEI. CDR3 size: 14 residues.

The V call is TRBV5-4, the J call TRBJ1-4; no clear D. The CDR3 is 15 amino acids. Trimming stripped 0 bases from V and 0 bases from J, with 6 bases between. The germline CDR1 and CDR2 sequences are SGHNT and YYREEE (reference sequence). CDR3 coding DNA: TGTGCCAGCAGCTTGGGGCAGTCAACTAATGAAAAACTGTTTTTT. As protein: CASSLGQSTNEKLFF.

The gene calls are TRBV6-4 and TRBJ2-1; TRBD2 matches 9 bases. Germline CDR1 reads MRHNA; CDR2 reads SNTAGT. J gave up 0 bases and V 1 base, and 1 base lay outside the gene matches. The CDR3 is 16 amino acids. The CDR3 nucleotides are TGTGCCAGCAGTGACTTTAGCGGGAGCTCCTACAATGAGCAGTTCTTC. Translating it yields CASSDFSGSSYNEQFF.

The rearrangement links TRBV13 to TRBJ1-4, with 7 nucleotides matching TRBD1. Germline trimming cut 2 bases from V and 3 bases from J; bases unmatched to any gene: 6. This CDR3 spans 16 amino acids. Germline assignment: CDR1 PRHDT and CDR2 FYEKMQ (reference sequence). CDR3 loop: CASSLRQGGANEKLFF. The CDR3 region has the DNA TGTGCCAGCAGCTTAAGGCAGGGGGGAGCTAATGAAAAACTGTTTTTT.